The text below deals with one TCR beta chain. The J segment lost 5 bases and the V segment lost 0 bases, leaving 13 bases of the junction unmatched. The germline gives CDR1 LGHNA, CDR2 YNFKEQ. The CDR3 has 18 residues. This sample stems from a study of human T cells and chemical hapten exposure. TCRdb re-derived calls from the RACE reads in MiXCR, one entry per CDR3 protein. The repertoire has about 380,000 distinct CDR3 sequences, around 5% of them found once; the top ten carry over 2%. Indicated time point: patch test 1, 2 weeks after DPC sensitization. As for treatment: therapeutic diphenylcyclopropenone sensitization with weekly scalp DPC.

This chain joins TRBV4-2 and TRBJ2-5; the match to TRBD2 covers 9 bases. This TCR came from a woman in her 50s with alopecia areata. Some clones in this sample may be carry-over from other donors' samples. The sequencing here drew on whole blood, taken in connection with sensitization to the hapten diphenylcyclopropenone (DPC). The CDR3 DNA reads TGTGCCAGCAGCCAAGATATAAAAGCGGGAGGCCGGGGGGAGACCCAGTACTTC. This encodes CASSQDIKAGGRGETQYF.